Presented here are 13 T cell receptor beta chains from one specimen sequenced in a study of cytomegalovirus exposure and HLA in healthy donors. Sequenced by immunoSEQ multiplex PCR; TCRdb stores in-frame clones only, minus some. Of around 240,000 clones in the sample, around 90% are singletons; the top ten hold 0.3% to 0.4%. The sequencing sample was made of PBMCs. Every receptor here comes from a woman between 18 and 30 years old in good health and CMV-seronegative.

This clone has a handful of counts. The chain has TRBV11-2 and TRBJ1-2, with unresolved D. The germline gives CDR1 SGHAT, CDR2 FQNNGV. Trimming stripped 0 bases from V and 5 bases from J, with 7 bases between. The length of the CDR3 is 13 residues. DNA for the CDR3: TGTGCCAGCAGCTTAGATTCCGGGTATGGCTACACCTTC. Residues: CASSLDSGYGYTF.

The chain combines TRBV6-5 with TRBJ2-3, with a possible D match to TRBD2 (6 bases). The CDR3 spans 14 residues. V was cut by 2 bases and J by 8 bases, with 14 bases left in between. Per the germline V gene, CDR1 is MNHEY and CDR2 is SVGAGI. CDR3 in DNA: TGTGCCAGCAGTTACGGGGGGTGGGAGCTTACGCAGTATTTT. Translation gives CASSYGGWELTQYF.

This chain uses TRBV14 with TRBJ2-1, with TRBD1 as a possible D gene (5 bases). CDR1 and CDR2 (germline): SGHDN, FVKESK. The V end lost 3 bases, the J end lost 0 bases, and 12 bases lay between the germline ends. The CDR3 length is 16 residues. As DNA, the CDR3 is TGTGCCAGCAGCCACACAGGTTCCTACTCCTACAATGAGCAGTTCTTC. Translating it yields CASSHTGSYSYNEQFF.

The chain is built from TRBV19 and TRBJ2-7; D might be TRBD1 (6 bases). The germline gives CDR1 LNHDA, CDR2 SQIVND (reference sequence). This CDR3 spans 15 amino acids. Trimming left V 2 bases short and J 3 bases short, with 14 bases between. Here the CDR3 DNA reads TGTGCCAGTAGTATATCGCCGGGACAAGGCTACGAGCAGTACTTC. Translation: CASSISPGQGYEQYF.

The CDR3 bases are TGTGCCATCAGTGAGATGACCGGGACTAATTCTGGAGAGACCCAGTACTTC. Protein product: CAISEMTGTNSGETQYF. V is TRBV10-3 and J is TRBJ2-5; 7 positions match TRBD2. Trimming cost V 2 bases and J 4 bases; bases outside gene matches: 13. Germline V gene lookup returns CDR1 ENHRY and CDR2 SYGVKD. This CDR3 region has 17 residues.

The chain joins TRBV7-8 to TRBJ2-3; 8 nucleotides align to TRBD2. The CDR3 loop spans 15 amino acids. V shed 4 bases and J 2 bases; nucleotides not matched to a gene: 5. Germline assignment: CDR1 SGHVS and CDR2 FQNEAQ. Here the CDR3 DNA reads TGTGCCAGCAGCTCCGACGGGGGGGCCACAGATACGCAGTATTTT. Its protein is CASSSDGGATDTQYF.

The V call is TRBV7-3, the J call TRBJ2-7; the D gene is possibly TRBD2 (6 bases). In germline, CDR1 is SGHTA, CDR2 FQGTGA. The CDR3 totals 13 residues. V lost 4 bases to trimming and J lost 5 bases, with 12 bases between them. The chain's CDR3 is CASSYGGIDEQYF. Here the CDR3 DNA reads TGTGCCAGCAGCTACGGGGGAATCGACGAGCAGTACTTC.

The chain is built from TRBV14 and TRBJ1-1, with TRBD1 as a possible D gene (5 bases). Trimming took off 0 bases at V and 4 bases at J, with 12 bases between the two ends. This CDR3 has 15 amino acids. Looked up from germline, CDR1 is SGHDN and CDR2 is FVKESK. In DNA, the CDR3 is TGTGCCAGCAGCCAAGATTTGGGGACTCGCACTGAAGCTTTCTTT. Encoded protein: CASSQDLGTRTEAFF.

J is TRBJ1-6 and V is TRBV28; 8 nucleotides align to TRBD1. Germline trimming cut 11 bases from V and 8 bases from J; bases unmatched to any gene: 5. This CDR3 region has 12 residues. CDR1 is MDHEN, CDR2 SYDVKM, per germline. In DNA form, the CDR3 reads TGTGCCGGACAGGGATACGATTCACCCCTCCACTTT. This codes for CAGQGYDSPLHF.

The chain is built from TRBV2 and TRBJ1-6; TRBD1 matches 8 bases. The ends lost 6 bases at V and 2 bases at J; junction bases unmatched: 12. Germline V CDR1 and CDR2: SNHLY, FYNNEI. This CDR3 has 18 residues. CDR3 nucleotide sequence: TGTGCCAGCAGGGAAATCAGGGGGCGCGGGACCTATAATTCACCCCTCCACTTT. It translates to CASREIRGRGTYNSPLHF.

This clone appeared a single time. This sequence joins TRBV5-1 and TRBJ2-7, with 7 bases matching TRBD1. Germline trimming cut 7 bases from V and 6 bases from J; bases unmatched to any gene: 4. CDR3 length equals 11 residues. The germline V gene has CDR1 SGHRS and CDR2 YFSETQ. As DNA, the CDR3 is TGCGCCAGCCAAAGACAGGGCGAGCAGTACGTC. Its protein product is CASQRQGEQYV.

There are a few counts of this clone. V usage is TRBV28 and J usage is TRBJ1-5, with 7 bases lining up with TRBD1. The CDR3 totals 14 residues. Germline-derived CDR1 and CDR2 are MDHEN and SYDVKM. V dropped 6 bases and J dropped 6; count of bases not matched to a gene: 8. Here the CDR3 reads CASRSRQGGQPQHF. DNA of the CDR3: TGTGCCAGCAGATCTCGACAGGGTGGTCAGCCCCAGCATTTT.

The V call is TRBV6-4, the J call TRBJ2-7; the D gene is possibly TRBD2 (5 bases). V lost 3 bases and J lost 2, with 11 bases in between. CDR1 is MRHNA and CDR2 is SNTAGT in the germline V gene. This CDR3 is 14 amino acids long. This chain's CDR3 is CASSEVQRTYEQYV. DNA of the CDR3: TGTGCCAGCAGTGAGGTCCAGCGGACCTACGAGCAGTACGTC.